This TCR beta chain was captured in a study of control samples from healthy donors and cancer patients (dated by TCRdb to 2019 to 2021). The library was made by the immunoSEQ multiplex PCR assay. TCRdb carries this immuneACCESS record with in-frame sequences only. Its versions omit some clonotypes, under half of them owing to an unresolved V gene in the studies checked, with the rest unexplained. Recorded for this sample are under 130,000 clones; 85% to 90% of them occurred a single time. The ten largest clones represent about 20% of the sample. V trim: 1 base; J trim: 7 bases; unmatched bases: 10. From the cysteine through the phenylalanine, the CDR3 covers 16 amino acids. Left in the record is the CDR3 DNA by itself, 48 bases read in frame from the first base. CDR1 and CDR2, per the germline V gene, are SGHTA and FQGTGA. Concerning this clone itself: Which antigen it targets is not known. No qualities accompany the bases; no much larger clone lies one base away.

This sequence uses TRBV7-3 and TRBJ1-2, with 9 bases in between that match TRBD1. The sample consisted of PBMCs. This receptor was identified in a man aged 60-69 years with lung cancer. The CDR3 sequence is CASSLRGTGKGSGYTF. The DNA is as follows: TGTGCCAGCAGCTTAAGGGGGACAGGGAAAGGTTCTGGCTACACCTTC.